The 9 T cell receptor beta chains below all came from one sample that was sequenced in a study of brain metastases from non-small cell lung cancer. The assay was immunoSEQ multiplex PCR, and TCRdb's table has in-frame clones only and misses some. The table lists roughly 2,100 clones, approximately 84% of them singletons, with 14% to 15% in the top ten. What was sequenced was primary lung tumor tissue. The receptors were gathered from a donor aged 40 or older with non-small cell lung cancer.

The chain joins TRBV19 to TRBJ2-1; 11 nucleotides line up with TRBD2. CDR1 is LNHDA, CDR2 SQIVND, per germline (reference sequence). The J segment lost 5 bases and the V segment lost 5 bases, leaving 2 bases of the junction unmatched. CDR3 size: 14 residues. The CDR3 DNA follows: TGTGCCAGTAGTCTAGCGGGAGGCAACAATGAGCAGTTCTTC. It codes for CASSLAGGNNEQFF. Combining the CDR3 with reference TRBV19 and TRBJ2-1 gives the whole variable domain DGGITQSPKYLFRKEGQNVTLSCEQNLNHDAMYWYRQDPGQGLRLIYYSQIVNDFQKGDIAEGYSVSREKKESFPLTVTSAQKNPTAFYLCASSLAGGNNEQFFGPGTRLTVL.

The chain carries TRBV5-1 and TRBJ1-1; 8 bases map to TRBD1. With 0 bases clipped from V and 0 bases from J, the junction kept 1 base outside the gene matches. This CDR3 is built from 15 residues. Germline loops: CDR1 SGHRS, CDR2 YFSETQ. This CDR3 is CASSLAGGMNTEAFF. CDR3 nucleotide sequence: TGCGCCAGCAGCTTGGCAGGGGGCATGAACACTGAAGCTTTCTTT.

Details on this clone: Mismatch with germline at one junction end may stem from a read error. The chain links TRBV19 to TRBJ1-1; D gene unclear. This CDR3 contains 15 residues. CDR1 is LNHDA and CDR2 is SQIVND in the germline V gene (reference sequence). The CDR3 DNA is TGTGCCAGTAGTATAGGCTCGGGATGGAGCACTGAAGTTTTCTTT. It encodes CASSIGSGWSTEVFF.

On this clone: Within the sample, other DNA sequences also encode this same CDR3. The chain carries TRBV6-2 or TRBV6-3 and TRBJ1-2; 11 bases fit TRBD1. CDR3 length: 15 residues. V trimming: 2 bases; J trimming: 8 bases; junction bases outside the gene matches: 7. CDR1 MNHEY and CDR2 SVGEGT come from the germline V gene. The CDR3 DNA reads as TGTGCCAGCAGTTACGCTTCCGGGACAGGGGGAGGCTACACCTTC. This gives the protein CASSYASGTGGGYTF.

The CDR3 region is CASSRPPSTGLLTEAFF. Written as DNA, the CDR3 is TGTGCCAGCAGTCGCCCCCCCTCGACAGGGCTGCTCACTGAAGCTTTCTTT. This rearrangement joins TRBV27 to TRBJ1-1; 7 positions agree with TRBD1. Germline assignment: CDR1 MNHEY and CDR2 SMNVEV (reference sequence). This CDR3 has 17 amino acids. Trimming cost V 5 bases and J 4 bases; bases outside gene matches: 16.

In the case of this clone: This could be a read error, since a much larger clone is one nucleotide away. The same CDR3 also results from other DNA sequences found in this sample. The CDR3 sequence is CASSSGQGAYEQYF. As DNA, the CDR3 is TGTGCCAGCAGCTCGGGACAGGGGGCCTACGAACAGTACTTC. The V call is TRBV13, the J call TRBJ2-7; 12 bases map to TRBD1. This CDR3 is built from 14 residues. Germline-derived CDR1 and CDR2 are PRHDT and FYEKMQ (reference sequence).

The V and J genes are TRBV7-3 and TRBJ2-3, with D possibly matching TRBD2 (5 bases). Trimming took off 5 bases at V and 7 bases at J, with 16 bases between the two ends. CDR3 length equals 14 residues. From germline, CDR1 is SGHTA and CDR2 FQGTGA. CDR3 in amino acids: CASSPADSRHTQYF. DNA for the CDR3: TGTGCCAGCAGCCCGGCGGACTCCCGCCATACGCAGTATTTT. The whole variable domain, filled in from reference TRBV7-3 and TRBJ2-3, reads GAGVSQTPSNKVTEKGKYVELRCDPISGHTALYWYRQSLGQGPEFLIYFQGTGAADDSGLPNDRFFAVRPEGSVSTLKIQRTERGDSAVYLCASSPADSRHTQYFGPGTRLTVL.

The chain joins TRBV6-5 to TRBJ1-1; 8 bases map to TRBD1. Trimming at V came to 1 base and at J to 4 bases, leaving 8 bases not matched to a gene. This CDR3 is built from 16 residues. Germline-derived CDR1 and CDR2 are MNHEY and SVGAGI. CDR3 in amino acids: CASSYLGLGTGTEAFF. CDR3 sequence (DNA): TGTGCCAGCAGTTACTTAGGGCTGGGGACAGGCACTGAAGCTTTCTTT.

The chain is built from TRBV11-3 and TRBJ2-2; the match to TRBD2 covers 10 bases. Trimming removed 1 base from V and 5 bases from J; junction bases left unmatched: 4. Germline CDR1 SGHNT, CDR2 YENEEA. There are 16 residues in the CDR3. This CDR3 is CASSLVPSGSTGELFF. CDR3 nucleotides: TGTGCCAGCAGCTTAGTCCCTAGCGGGAGTACCGGGGAGCTGTTTTTT.